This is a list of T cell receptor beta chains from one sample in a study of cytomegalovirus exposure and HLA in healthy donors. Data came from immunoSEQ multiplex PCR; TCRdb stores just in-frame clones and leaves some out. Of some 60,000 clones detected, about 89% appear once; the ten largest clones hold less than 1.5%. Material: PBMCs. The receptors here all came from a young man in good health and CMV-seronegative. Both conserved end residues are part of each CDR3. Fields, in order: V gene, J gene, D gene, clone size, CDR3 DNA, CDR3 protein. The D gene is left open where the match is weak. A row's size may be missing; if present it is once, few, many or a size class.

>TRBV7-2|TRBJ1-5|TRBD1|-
TGTGCCAGCAGCCCCCTGGGAGACAGGGTCGCGCCCCAGCATTTT
CASSPLGDRVAPQHF
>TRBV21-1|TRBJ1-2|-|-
TGTGCCAGCAGCAAAGCGAGCGCTTTCGATGGCTACACCTTC
CASSKASAFDGYTF
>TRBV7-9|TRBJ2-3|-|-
TGTGCCAGCAGCTTAGCGAGGCGATCGGGGCAGTATTTT
CASSLARRSGQYF
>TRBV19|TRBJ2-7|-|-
TGTGCCAGTAGTTTTACAGTTACCTACGAGCAGTACTTC
CASSFTVTYEQYF
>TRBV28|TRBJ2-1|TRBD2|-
TGTGCCAGCAGCCTCCGGACTAGCGGGGGGCCGGGGACCTACAATGAGCAGTTCTTC
CASSLRTSGGPGTYNEQFF
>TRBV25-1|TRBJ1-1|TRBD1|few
TGTGCCAGCGTTTGGACAGGGTTGAACACTGAAGCTTTCTTT
CASVWTGLNTEAFF
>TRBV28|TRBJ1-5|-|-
TGTGCCAGCAGTTGGATCGGACAGAGTAATCAGCCCCAGCATTTT
CASSWIGQSNQPQHF
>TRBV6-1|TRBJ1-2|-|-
TGTGCCAGCAAGCTTATCGGAGATGGCTACACCTTC
CASKLIGDGYTF
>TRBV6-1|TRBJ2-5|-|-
TGTGCCAGCAGTGACGGTAACGGTCAAGAGACCCAGTACTTC
CASSDGNGQETQYF
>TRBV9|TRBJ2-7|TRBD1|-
TGTGCCAGCAGCGTAGATGGGACAGGGGTCGAGCAGTACTTC
CASSVDGTGVEQYF
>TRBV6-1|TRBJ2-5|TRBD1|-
TGTGCCAGCACCTCGGGACAGGAGTATCAAGAGACCCAGTACTTC
CASTSGQEYQETQYF
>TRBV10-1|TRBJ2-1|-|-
TGCGCCAGCAGTGAGCGGAGCGGACCCGAGAGTGAGCAGTTCTTC
CASSERSGPESEQFF
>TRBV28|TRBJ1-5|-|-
TGTGCCAGCAGTTTCCAGGTCAATCAGCCCCAGCATTTT
CASSFQVNQPQHF
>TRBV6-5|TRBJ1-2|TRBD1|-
TGTGCCAGCAGTCGGGGACAGGGGGAGACCTATGGCTACACCTTC
CASSRGQGETYGYTF
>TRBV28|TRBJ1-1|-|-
TGTGCCAGCAGTGTAGCGGGGGTTTTGGGCACTGAAGCTTTCTTT
CASSVAGVLGTEAFF
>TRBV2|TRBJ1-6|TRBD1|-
TGTGCCAGCACTAAGAGGACAGGGGGCGATTCACCCCTCCACTTT
CASTKRTGGDSPLHF
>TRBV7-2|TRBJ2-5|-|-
TGTGCCAGCACCCCCGGGGAGACCCAGTACTTC
CASTPGETQYF
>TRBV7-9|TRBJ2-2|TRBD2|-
TGTGCCAGCACCATGTCAATAGCGGGGGTACCCGGGGAGCTGTTTTTT
CASTMSIAGVPGELFF
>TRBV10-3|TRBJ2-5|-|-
TGTGCCATCAGTGAATCCCGGACAGAAGAGACCCAGTACTTC
CAISESRTEETQYF
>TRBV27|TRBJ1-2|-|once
TGTGCCAGCAGTTTCGGGCGGGACTATGGCTACACCTTC
CASSFGRDYGYTF
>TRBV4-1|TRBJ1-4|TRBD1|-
TGCGCCAGCAGCCAAAGGGTCCAGGGGGCTGGCGAAAAACTGTTTTTT
CASSQRVQGAGEKLFF
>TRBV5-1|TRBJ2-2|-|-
TGCGCCAGCAGGGTCCTGGCGGGGTCGGACGCCGGGGAGCTGTTTTTT
CASRVLAGSDAGELFF
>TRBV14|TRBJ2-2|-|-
TGTGCCAGCAGCCAAGTGGCGGGGGCCACCGGGGAGCTGTTTTTT
CASSQVAGATGELFF
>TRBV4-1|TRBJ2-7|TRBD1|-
TGCGCCAGCAGCCAAGCACCGGGACAGGGTGTCCCCTACGAGCAGTACTTC
CASSQAPGQGVPYEQYF
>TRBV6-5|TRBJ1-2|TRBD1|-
TGTGCCACCCACGGGGACAGGCGACTCGGGGAGGGCTACACCTTC
CATHGDRRLGEGYTF
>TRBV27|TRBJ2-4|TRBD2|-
TGTGCCAGCAGTTTAATAGCGGGGGACATTCAGTACTTC
CASSLIAGDIQYF
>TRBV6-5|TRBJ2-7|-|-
TGTGCCAGCAGTCCCCGGCCAGGCACGGACGAGCAGTACTTC
CASSPRPGTDEQYF
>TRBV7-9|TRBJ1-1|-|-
TGTGCCAGCAGCCCCCCTGGGCTCGGGACAATCACTGAAGCTTTCTTT
CASSPPGLGTITEAFF
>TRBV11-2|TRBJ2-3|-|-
TGTGCCAGCAGCTCACCCAGCGAGACAGATACGCAGTATTTT
CASSSPSETDTQYF
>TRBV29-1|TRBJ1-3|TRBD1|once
TGCAGCGCGCAACAGGGGAATGGAGGTGGAAACACCATATATTTT
CSAQQGNGGGNTIYF
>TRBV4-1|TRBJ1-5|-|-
TGCGCCAGCAGCCAAAAACCAGACAGGTGGGATCAGCCCCAGCATTTT
CASSQKPDRWDQPQHF
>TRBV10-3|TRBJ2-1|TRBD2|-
TGTGCCATCAGCCCCGGGACTAGCGGGGGATGGCAGTTCTTC
CAISPGTSGGWQFF
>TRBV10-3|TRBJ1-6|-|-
TGTGCCATCAGTCATGGACAGAGATATTCACCCCTCCACTTT
CAISHGQRYSPLHF
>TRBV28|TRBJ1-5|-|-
TGTGCCAGCAGTTGGGGGGGTCAGCCCCAGCATTTT
CASSWGGQPQHF
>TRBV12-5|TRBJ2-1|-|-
TGTGCTAGTGGTTTGGAGCCAGGGAATGAGCAGTTCTTC
CASGLEPGNEQFF
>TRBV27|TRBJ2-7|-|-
TGTGCCAGCAGTTTACTTCTAGGATACGAGCAGTACTTC
CASSLLLGYEQYF
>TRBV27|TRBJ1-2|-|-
TGTGCCAGCAGTTTATCTGTGTCCAATGGCTACACCTTC
CASSLSVSNGYTF
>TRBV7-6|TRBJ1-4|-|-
TGTGCCAGCAGCTTAAGCGACAGGGAAAAACTGTTTTTT
CASSLSDREKLFF
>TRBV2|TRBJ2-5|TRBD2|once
TGTGCCAGCAGTGAGGGAGGAGGACTAGCGCAAGGGACCCAGTACTTC
CASSEGGGLAQGTQYF
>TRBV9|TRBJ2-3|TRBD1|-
TGTGCCAGCAGCGTAGTGGGACAGGGGGTCGATACGCAGTATTTT
CASSVVGQGVDTQYF
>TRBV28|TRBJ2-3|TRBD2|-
TGTGCCAGCAGTTCTAGCGGGGTTGGCACAGATACGCAGTATTTT
CASSSSGVGTDTQYF
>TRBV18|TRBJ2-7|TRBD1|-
TGTGCCAGCTCATCGAGGGACAGGGGCCCCTACGAGCAGTACTTC
CASSSRDRGPYEQYF
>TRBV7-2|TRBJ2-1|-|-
TGTGCCAGCAGCTTCCCTTACAATGAGCAGTTCTTC
CASSFPYNEQFF
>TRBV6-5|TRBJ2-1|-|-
TGTGCCAGCAGTTATTTCGATGAGCAGTTCTTC
CASSYFDEQFF
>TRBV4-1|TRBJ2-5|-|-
TGCGCCAGCAGACATGGAGGTAGCGGTACAGAGACCCAGTACTTC
CASRHGGSGTETQYF
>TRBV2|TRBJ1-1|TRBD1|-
TGTGCCAGCAGTGAGGGACAGAACGTTAGGAAAGCTTTCTTT
CASSEGQNVRKAFF
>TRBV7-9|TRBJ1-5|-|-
TGTGCCAGCGGCCCCTCCTTCGGGGGACTTCAGCCCCAGCATTTT
CASGPSFGGLQPQHF
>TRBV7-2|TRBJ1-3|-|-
TGTGCCAGCAGCCCTTCACTCGGAAACACCATATATTTT
CASSPSLGNTIYF
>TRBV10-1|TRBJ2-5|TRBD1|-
TGCGCCAGCAGTGAGTCGGTACAGGGGGGGACCCAGTACTTC
CASSESVQGGTQYF
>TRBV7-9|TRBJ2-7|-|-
TGTGCCAGCAGCTCCCCTTGGGAGGACTCCTACGAGCAGTACTTC
CASSSPWEDSYEQYF